This T cell receptor (beta chain) originates from a study of beta chain features in type 1 diabetes. Study overall: Over all samples combined, 90 million to 140 million sorted cells were examined.

Germline CDR1 SQVTM, CDR2 ANQGSEA. The CDR3 consists of 12 residues. V was pared by 6 bases and J by 0 bases, with 7 bases between. The authors reverse transcribed all of the isolated RNA, so sequencing captured expressed TCRB transcripts. TCRdb keeps only in-frame clones here, not all; method: immunoSEQ multiplex PCR. Of around 450,000 clones detected, around 10% appear once; the ten largest clones hold approximately 0.05%. General study findings and limits: In type 1 diabetes patients, VDJ junctions had fewer insertions; deletions at these junctions were more frequent.

Of note for this clone: Antigen unknown.

Populations obtained by sorting all exceeded 95% purity. This TCR was recovered from a woman aged 18 to 35 in good health. The sequencing sample was made of naive CD4+ T cells from blood. The chain is built from TRBV29-1 and TRBJ2-3, with D tentatively TRBD1 (6 bases). CDR3 region: CSVQGSTDTQYF. DNA of the CDR3: TGCAGCGTACAGGGAAGCACAGATACGCAGTATTTT.